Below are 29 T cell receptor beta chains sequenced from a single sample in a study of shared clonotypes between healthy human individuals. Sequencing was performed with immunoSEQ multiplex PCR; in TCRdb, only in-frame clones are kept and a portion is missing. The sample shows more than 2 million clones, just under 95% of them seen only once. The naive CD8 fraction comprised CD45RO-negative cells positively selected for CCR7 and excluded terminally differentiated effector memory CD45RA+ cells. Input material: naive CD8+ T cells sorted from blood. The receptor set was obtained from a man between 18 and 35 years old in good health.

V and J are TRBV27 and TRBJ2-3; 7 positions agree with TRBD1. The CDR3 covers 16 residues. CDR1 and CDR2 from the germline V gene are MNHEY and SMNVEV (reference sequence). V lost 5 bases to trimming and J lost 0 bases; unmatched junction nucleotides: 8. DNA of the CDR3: TGTGCCAGCAGTGGGTTTGGGGACAGAAGCACAGATACGCAGTATTTT. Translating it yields CASSGFGDRSTDTQYF.

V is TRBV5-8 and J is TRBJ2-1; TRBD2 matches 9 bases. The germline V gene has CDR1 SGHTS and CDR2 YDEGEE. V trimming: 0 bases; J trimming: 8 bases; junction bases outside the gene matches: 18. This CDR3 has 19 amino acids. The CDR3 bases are TGTGCCAGCAGCTTGGCCATATTTGTTGGCGGGAGGGCAATCGATGAGCAGTTCTTC. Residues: CASSLAIFVGGRAIDEQFF. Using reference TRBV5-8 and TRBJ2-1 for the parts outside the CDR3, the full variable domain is EAGVTQSPTHLIKTRGQQATLRCSPISGHTSVYWYQQALGLGLQFLLWYDEGEERNRGNFPPRFSGRQFPNYSSELNVNALELEDSALYLCASSLAIFVGGRAIDEQFFGPGTRLTVL.

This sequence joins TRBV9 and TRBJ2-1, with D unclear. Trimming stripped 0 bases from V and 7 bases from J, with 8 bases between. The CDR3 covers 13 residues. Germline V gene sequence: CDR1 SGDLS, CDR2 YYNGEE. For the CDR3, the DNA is TGTGCCAGCAGCGTAGATATAGAGAATGAGCAGTTCTTC. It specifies CASSVDIENEQFF.

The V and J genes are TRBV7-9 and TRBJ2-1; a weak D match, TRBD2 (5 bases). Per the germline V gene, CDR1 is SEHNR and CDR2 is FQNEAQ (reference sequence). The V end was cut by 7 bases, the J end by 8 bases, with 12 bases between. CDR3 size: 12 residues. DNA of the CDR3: TGTGCCAGCATCGACCGGGGTGATGAGCAGTTCTTC. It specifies CASIDRGDEQFF.

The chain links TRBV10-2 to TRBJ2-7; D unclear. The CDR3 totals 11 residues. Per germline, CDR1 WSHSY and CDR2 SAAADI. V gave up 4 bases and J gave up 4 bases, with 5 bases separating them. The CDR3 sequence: CASSVDYEQYF. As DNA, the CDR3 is TGCGCCAGCAGTGTAGATTACGAGCAGTACTTC.

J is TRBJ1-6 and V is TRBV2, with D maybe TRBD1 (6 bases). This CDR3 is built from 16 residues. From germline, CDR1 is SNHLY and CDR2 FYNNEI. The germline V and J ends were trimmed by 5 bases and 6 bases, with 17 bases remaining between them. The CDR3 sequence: CASSPQAGALNSPLHF. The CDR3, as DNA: TGTGCCAGCAGTCCCCAAGCAGGGGCTCTTAATTCACCCCTCCACTTT. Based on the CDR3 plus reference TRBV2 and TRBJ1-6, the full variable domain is EPEVTQTPSHQVTQMGQEVILRCVPISNHLYFYWYRQILGQKVEFLVSFYNNEISEKSEIFDDQFSVERPDGSNFTLKIRSTKLEDSAMYFCASSPQAGALNSPLHFGNGTRLTVT.

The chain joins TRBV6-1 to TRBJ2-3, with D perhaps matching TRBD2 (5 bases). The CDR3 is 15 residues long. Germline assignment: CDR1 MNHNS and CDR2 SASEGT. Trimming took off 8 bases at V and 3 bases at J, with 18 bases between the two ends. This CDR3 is CASQLMILGTDTQYF. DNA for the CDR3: TGTGCCAGCCAATTGATGATACTAGGGACAGATACGCAGTATTTT.

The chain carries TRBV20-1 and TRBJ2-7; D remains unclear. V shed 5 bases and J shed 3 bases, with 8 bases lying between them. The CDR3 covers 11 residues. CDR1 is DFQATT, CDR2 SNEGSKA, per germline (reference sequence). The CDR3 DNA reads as TGCAGTGCTCCAAAAGGCTACGAGCAGTACTTC. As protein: CSAPKGYEQYF.

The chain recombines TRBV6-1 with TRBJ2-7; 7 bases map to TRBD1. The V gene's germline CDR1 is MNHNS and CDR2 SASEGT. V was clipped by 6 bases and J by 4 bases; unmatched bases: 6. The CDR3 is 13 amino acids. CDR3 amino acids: CASSDRERYEQYF. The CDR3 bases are TGTGCCAGCAGCGACAGGGAGAGGTACGAGCAGTACTTC.

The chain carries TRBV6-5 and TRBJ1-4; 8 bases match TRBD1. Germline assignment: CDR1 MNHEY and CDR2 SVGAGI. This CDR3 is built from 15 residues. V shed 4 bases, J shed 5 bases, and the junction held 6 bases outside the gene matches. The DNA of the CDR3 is TGTGCCAGCAGTTTTGGGACAGGTCGAAATGAAAAACTGTTTTTT. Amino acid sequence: CASSFGTGRNEKLFF.

CDR3 loop: CASSETGLVYEQYF. In DNA form, the CDR3 reads TGTGCCAGTAGTGAAACAGGGCTAGTGTACGAGCAGTACTTC. The chain recombines TRBV19 with TRBJ2-7, with D possibly being TRBD1 (6 bases). Trimming took off 5 bases at V and 4 bases at J, with 15 bases between the two ends. In germline, CDR1 is LNHDA, CDR2 SQIVND (reference sequence). The CDR3 totals 14 residues.

The CDR3 sequence: CASSFLGQIPYEQYF. The CDR3 coding sequence is TGTGCCAGCAGTTTTCTGGGACAGATCCCCTACGAGCAGTACTTC. This chain connects TRBV27 to TRBJ2-7; 7 bases map to TRBD1. The CDR3 covers 15 residues. Germline V gene lookup returns CDR1 MNHEY and CDR2 SMNVEV (reference sequence). V lost 3 bases, J lost 2 bases, and 7 bases stayed unmatched.

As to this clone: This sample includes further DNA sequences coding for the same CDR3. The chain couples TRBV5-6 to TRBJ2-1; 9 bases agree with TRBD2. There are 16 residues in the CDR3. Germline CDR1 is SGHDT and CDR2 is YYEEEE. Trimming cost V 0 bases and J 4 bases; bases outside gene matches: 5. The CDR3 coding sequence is TGTGCCAGCAGCTTGGGATTAGCGGGGGCTTACAATGAGCAGTTCTTC. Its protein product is CASSLGLAGAYNEQFF.

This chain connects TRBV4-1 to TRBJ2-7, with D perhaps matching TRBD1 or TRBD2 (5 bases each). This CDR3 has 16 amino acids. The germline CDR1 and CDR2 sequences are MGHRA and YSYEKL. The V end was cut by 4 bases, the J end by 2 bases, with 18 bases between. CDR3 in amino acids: CASSPIPGQGPYEQYF. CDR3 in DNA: TGCGCCAGCAGCCCCATTCCCGGTCAGGGACCCTACGAGCAGTACTTC.

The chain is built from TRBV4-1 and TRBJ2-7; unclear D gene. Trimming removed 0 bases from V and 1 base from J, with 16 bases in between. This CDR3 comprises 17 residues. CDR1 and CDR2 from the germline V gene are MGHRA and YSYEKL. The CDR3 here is CASSQDRQEGFSYEQYF. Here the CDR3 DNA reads TGCGCCAGCAGCCAAGATAGGCAGGAAGGGTTTTCCTACGAGCAGTACTTC.

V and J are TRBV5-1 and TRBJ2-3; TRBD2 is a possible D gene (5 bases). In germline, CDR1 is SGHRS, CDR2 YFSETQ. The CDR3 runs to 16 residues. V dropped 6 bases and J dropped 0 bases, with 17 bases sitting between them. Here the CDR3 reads CASNPGVAASTDTQYF. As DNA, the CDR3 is TGCGCCAGCAACCCCGGGGTGGCGGCCAGCACAGATACGCAGTATTTT.

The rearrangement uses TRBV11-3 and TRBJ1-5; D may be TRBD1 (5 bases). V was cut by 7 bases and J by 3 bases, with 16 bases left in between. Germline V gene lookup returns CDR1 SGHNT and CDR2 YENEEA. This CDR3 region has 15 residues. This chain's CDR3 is CASTLQRGVNQPQHF. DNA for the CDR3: TGTGCCAGCACCCTACAAAGAGGGGTCAATCAGCCCCAGCATTTT.

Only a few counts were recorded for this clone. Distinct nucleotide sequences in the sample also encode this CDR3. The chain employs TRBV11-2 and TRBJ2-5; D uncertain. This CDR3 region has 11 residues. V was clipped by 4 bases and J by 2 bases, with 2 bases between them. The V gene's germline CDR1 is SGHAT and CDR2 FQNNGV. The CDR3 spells CASSSQETQYF. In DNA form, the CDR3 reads TGTGCCAGCAGCTCACAAGAGACCCAGTACTTC.

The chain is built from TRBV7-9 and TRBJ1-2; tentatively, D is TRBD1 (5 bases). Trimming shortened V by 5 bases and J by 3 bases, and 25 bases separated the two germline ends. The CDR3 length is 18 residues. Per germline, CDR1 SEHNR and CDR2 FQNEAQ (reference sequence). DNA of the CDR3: TGTGCCAGCAGCGCTCCCCTAGGGACCCAGCATTCCCACTATGGCTACACCTTC. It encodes CASSAPLGTQHSHYGYTF.

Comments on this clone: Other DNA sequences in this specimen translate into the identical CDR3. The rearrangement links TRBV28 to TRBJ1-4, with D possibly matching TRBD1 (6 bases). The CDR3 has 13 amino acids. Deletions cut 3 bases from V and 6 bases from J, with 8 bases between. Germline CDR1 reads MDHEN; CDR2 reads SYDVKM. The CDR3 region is CASSLAGDEKLFF. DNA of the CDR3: TGTGCCAGCAGTTTGGCAGGGGATGAAAAACTGTTTTTT.

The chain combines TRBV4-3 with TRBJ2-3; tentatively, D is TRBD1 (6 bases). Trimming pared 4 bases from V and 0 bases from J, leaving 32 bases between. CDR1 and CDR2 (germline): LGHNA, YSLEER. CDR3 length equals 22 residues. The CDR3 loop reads CASSRSVSGGRGTAGSTDTQYF. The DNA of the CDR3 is TGCGCCAGCAGCCGAAGTGTCAGTGGGGGCAGGGGAACGGCCGGAAGCACAGATACGCAGTATTTT.

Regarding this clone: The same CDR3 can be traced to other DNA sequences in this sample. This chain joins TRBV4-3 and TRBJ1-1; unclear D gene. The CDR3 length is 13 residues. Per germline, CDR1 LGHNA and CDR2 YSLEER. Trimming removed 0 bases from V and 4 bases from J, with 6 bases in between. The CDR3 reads CASSQDSATEAFF. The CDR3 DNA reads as TGCGCCAGCAGCCAAGACAGTGCCACTGAAGCTTTCTTT.

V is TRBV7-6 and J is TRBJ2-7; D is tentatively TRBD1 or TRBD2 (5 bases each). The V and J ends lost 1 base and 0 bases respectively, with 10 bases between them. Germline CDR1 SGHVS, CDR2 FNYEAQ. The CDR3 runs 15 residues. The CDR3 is CASSLGTDSSYEQYF. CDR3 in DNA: TGTGCCAGCAGCTTAGGGACTGACAGCTCCTACGAGCAGTACTTC.

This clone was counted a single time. CDR3 amino acids: CASSPLLSGDTEAFF. The DNA for the CDR3 is TGTGCCAGCAGCCCTTTGCTCTCGGGGGACACTGAAGCTTTCTTT. V and J are TRBV4-2 and TRBJ1-1; possibly TRBD1 for D (5 bases). The ends were cut back, 4 bases at V and 3 bases at J, with 15 bases in the middle. This CDR3 spans 15 amino acids. Germline V gives CDR1 LGHNA, CDR2 YNFKEQ.

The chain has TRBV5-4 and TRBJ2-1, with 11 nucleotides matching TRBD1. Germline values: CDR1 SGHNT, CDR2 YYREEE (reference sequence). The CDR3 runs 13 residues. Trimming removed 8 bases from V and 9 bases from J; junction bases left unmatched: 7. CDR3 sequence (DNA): TGTGCCAGTACCCCCGGGACAGGGGGTGAGCAGTTCTTC. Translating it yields CASTPGTGGEQFF.

CDR3 in DNA: TGTGCCAGCAGTTTGGAGGGACAGGGAACTAATGAAAAACTGTTTTTT. This codes for CASSLEGQGTNEKLFF. The chain joins TRBV28 to TRBJ1-4; 9 bases map to TRBD1. CDR3 length: 16 amino acids. V trimming: 3 bases; J trimming: 1 base; junction bases outside the gene matches: 3. Germline CDR1 and CDR2: MDHEN and SYDVKM.

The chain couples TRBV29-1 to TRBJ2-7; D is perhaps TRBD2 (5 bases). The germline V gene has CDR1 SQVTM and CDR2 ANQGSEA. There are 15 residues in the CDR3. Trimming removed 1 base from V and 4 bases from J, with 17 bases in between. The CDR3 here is CSVEGRRPGGYEQYF. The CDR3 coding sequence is TGCAGCGTTGAAGGACGAAGACCCGGCGGGTACGAGCAGTACTTC.

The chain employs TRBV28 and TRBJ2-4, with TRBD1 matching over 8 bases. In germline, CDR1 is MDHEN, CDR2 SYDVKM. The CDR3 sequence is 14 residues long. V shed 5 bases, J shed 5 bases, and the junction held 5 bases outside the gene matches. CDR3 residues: CASSTRTGQNIQYF. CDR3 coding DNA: TGTGCCAGCAGTACCCGGACAGGGCAAAACATTCAGTACTTC.

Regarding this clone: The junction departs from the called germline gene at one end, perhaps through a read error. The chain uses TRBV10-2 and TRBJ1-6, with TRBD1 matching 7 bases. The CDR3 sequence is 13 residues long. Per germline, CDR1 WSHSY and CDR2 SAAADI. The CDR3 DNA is TGCGCCAGCAGGCAGGGGGATAATTCACCCCTCTACTTT. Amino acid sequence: CASRQGDNSPLYF.